Listed below are T cell receptor beta chains from one sample, sequenced in a study of T cell repertoires in cytomegalovirus infection. What these receptors recognize is not known. TCRdb called the reads again in MiXCR, with one record for every CDR3 protein. The repertoire has some 110,000 distinct CDR3 sequences, around 10% of them found once; the top ten carry approximately 31%. Sequencing was done on a sample of PBMCs, sequenced either directly or after in vitro stimulation (not recorded which). The receptor source for this set is a human donor in good health (CMV status not recorded). Some clones in this sample may be carry-over from other donors' samples. Each CDR3 is given with its conserved first and last residue. A D gene is named only where the DNA matches it firmly. The listing skips clone size in some rows; elsewhere it reads once, few, many or a size class.

D gene,clone size,J gene,V gene,CDR3 protein,CDR3 DNA
TRBD2,few,TRBJ2-1,TRBV4-3,CASSQEGAGGDNEQFF,TGCGCCAGCAGCCAAGAGGGAGCGGGAGGCGACAATGAGCAGTTCTTC
NA,many,TRBJ2-4,TRBV7-2,CASSFRDTIRNIQYF,TGTGCCAGCAGCTTTAGAGACACAATTCGAAACATTCAGTACTTC
NA,many,TRBJ1-2,TRBV10-3,CAITKTETPSNYGYTF,TGTGCCATCACCAAGACAGAAACCCCTTCTAACTATGGCTACACCTTC
NA,many,TRBJ2-5,TRBV7-6,CASSLGSPETQYF,TGTGCCAGCAGCTTAGGTTCGCCCGAGACCCAGTACTTC
TRBD1,NA,TRBJ1-6,TRBV28,CASRESGQGSPLHF,TGTGCCAGCAGAGAATCGGGACAGGGTTCACCCCTCCACTTT
TRBD1,many,TRBJ1-1,TRBV18,CASSPQPGQGPMNTEAFF,TGTGCCAGCTCACCACAGCCGGGACAGGGGCCCATGAACACTGAAGCTTTCTTT
NA,many,TRBJ2-1,TRBV6-5,CASSYTEAYYNEQFF,TGTGCCAGCAGTTACACTGAGGCGTATTACAATGAGCAGTTCTTC
TRBD1,many,TRBJ1-6,TRBV7-2,CASSPPGQPLGSPLHF,TGTGCCAGCAGTCCTCCGGGACAGCCTTTGGGTTCACCCCTCCACTTT
TRBD1,many,TRBJ1-1,TRBV7-9,CASSGLGLKDRLNTEAFF,TGTGCCAGCAGCGGACTGGGGCTGAAGGACAGGCTGAACACTGAAGCTTTCTTT
NA,NA,TRBJ2-3,TRBV2,CASRFDTQYF,TGTGCCAGCAGATTCGATACGCAGTATTTT
TRBD2,many,TRBJ2-5,TRBV7-2,CASSFMASGRASETQYF,TGTGCCAGCAGCTTTATGGCTAGCGGGAGGGCCTCGGAGACCCAGTACTTC
NA,many,TRBJ1-4,TRBV29-1,CSAKKGTGEKLFF,TGCAGCGCCAAAAAAGGAACGGGGGAAAAACTGTTTTTT
NA,NA,TRBJ1-1,TRBV4-1,CASRGILKNTEAFF,TGCGCCAGCCGGGGGATACTAAAGAACACTGAAGCTTTCTTT
NA,NA,TRBJ2-4,TRBV11-2,CASSLDPSHPAKNIQYF,TGTGCCAGCAGCTTAGATCCAAGTCATCCGGCCAAAAACATTCAGTACTTC